The next 20 T cell receptor beta chains were all read from a single sample in a study of CD8 T cells in Susac syndrome. The RNA input was roughly 0.45 to 1 ug, and it was reverse transcribed with random hexamers. TCRdb re-analysed the immunoSEQ multiplex PCR reads in MiXCR, keeping a single row per CDR3 protein. The table includes 90,000 to 150,000 distinct CDR3 sequences, about 90% detected once. The specimen was CD4+ T cells from PBMCs. Receptors were obtained from a human donor in good health.

This clonotype has a single count. The rearrangement joins TRBV4-3 to TRBJ1-1; D call uncertain. This CDR3 has 14 amino acids. Germline CDR1 LGHNA, CDR2 YSLEER. The V gene lost 1 base and the J gene lost 0 bases, with 6 bases spanning the gap. The chain's CDR3 is CASSQAPMNTEAFF. CDR3 sequence (DNA): TGCGCCAGCAGCCAAGCCCCGATGAACACTGAAGCTTTCTTT.

The chain couples TRBV6-5 to TRBJ2-3; D is possibly TRBD2 (5 bases). The CDR3 spans 12 residues. Trimming took 4 bases from V and 6 from J, leaving 8 bases between them. Germline assignment: CDR1 MNHEY and CDR2 SVGAGI. The CDR3 sequence: CASSFTGDTQYF. The DNA of the CDR3 is TGTGCCAGCAGTTTTACGGGGGATACGCAGTATTTT.

CDR3 sequence: CSVAGSFSYEQYF. The DNA for the CDR3 is TGCAGCGTTGCCGGCAGCTTCTCCTACGAGCAGTACTTC. This rearrangement joins TRBV29-1 to TRBJ2-7; D not resolved. CDR1 is SQVTM, CDR2 ANQGSEA, per germline. This CDR3 has 13 amino acids. The V end was cut by 4 bases, the J end by 0 bases, with 10 bases between.

The V gene is TRBV7-3, the J gene TRBJ2-2; D remains unclear. V dropped 7 bases and J dropped 5 bases, with 14 bases sitting between them. The germline V gene encodes CDR1 SGHTA and CDR2 FQGTGA. This CDR3 comprises 14 residues. Here the CDR3 reads CASTALGGTGELFF. The CDR3 bases are TGTGCCAGCACCGCCTTGGGTGGGACCGGGGAGCTGTTTTTT.

This clonotype showed up just once. The chain carries TRBV20-1 and TRBJ2-1, with unresolved D. V was shortened by 1 base and J by 8 bases, with 15 bases between the two germline ends. Germline CDR1 DFQATT, CDR2 SNEGSKA (reference sequence). The CDR3 contains 14 residues. The CDR3 loop reads CSARVGLLFDEQFF. The CDR3 DNA reads as TGCAGTGCTAGAGTCGGGCTATTATTTGATGAGCAGTTCTTC.

The rearrangement uses TRBV7-9 and TRBJ2-6; D may match TRBD1 or TRBD2 (6 bases each). In germline, CDR1 is SEHNR, CDR2 FQNEAQ (reference sequence). The CDR3 sequence is 18 residues long. The V and J ends lost 5 bases and 2 bases respectively, with 19 bases between them. CDR3 region: CASSIVGGAKTGANVLTF. The CDR3 coding sequence is TGTGCCAGCAGCATAGTGGGGGGCGCTAAAACTGGGGCCAACGTCCTGACTTTC.

The rearrangement links TRBV29-1 to TRBJ1-2, with D possibly TRBD1 on 6 matching bases. The germline CDR1 and CDR2 sequences are SQVTM and ANQGSEA. V lost 5 bases, J lost 2 bases, and 18 bases lay in between. The CDR3 contains 15 residues. CDR3 amino acids: CSVFVPTGQNYGYTF. DNA of the CDR3: TGCAGCGTTTTCGTCCCGACAGGACAAAACTATGGCTACACCTTC.

The chain couples TRBV7-3 to TRBJ2-5; D unclear. This CDR3 has 13 amino acids. V was pared by 3 bases and J by 8 bases, with 13 bases between. The germline gives CDR1 SGHTA, CDR2 FQGTGA. CDR3 amino acids: CASSLTAPGTQYF. Written as DNA, the CDR3 is TGTGCCAGCAGCTTGACCGCTCCCGGAACCCAGTACTTC.

V is TRBV27 and J is TRBJ1-1, with 10 bases that match TRBD1. Germline V CDR1 and CDR2: MNHEY, SMNVEV (reference sequence). Trimming cost V 8 bases and J 1 base; bases outside gene matches: 22. The CDR3 spans 20 residues. This chain's CDR3 is CASALKSGGTGAKSNTEAFF. For the CDR3, the DNA is TGTGCCAGCGCACTCAAATCGGGGGGGACAGGGGCAAAATCGAACACTGAAGCTTTCTTT.

In DNA form, the CDR3 reads TGTGCCAGCACCTTGAACGGGGAGACCCAGTACTTC. It specifies CASTLNGETQYF. V gene TRBV2 combines with J gene TRBJ2-5; D uncertain. Between the trimmed V and J ends, which lost 7 bases and 5 bases, there was a span of 11 bases. Germline lookup yields CDR1 SNHLY and CDR2 FYNNEI. The CDR3 has 12 amino acids. Full variable domain (outside the CDR3, taken from reference TRBV2 and TRBJ2-5): EPEVTQTPSHQVTQMGQEVILRCVPISNHLYFYWYRQILGQKVEFLVSFYNNEISEKSEIFDDQFSVERPDGSNFTLKIRSTKLEDSAMYFCASTLNGETQYFGPGTRLLVL.

The genes are TRBV11-2 and TRBJ1-2, with D maybe TRBD1 (5 bases). The length of the CDR3 is 15 residues. Trimming removed 1 base from V and 7 bases from J, with 16 bases in between. The germline CDR1 and CDR2 sequences are SGHAT and FQNNGV. The CDR3 DNA reads TGTGCCAGCAGCTTAGTCCACCGGGGGAGTTCTGGCTACACCTTC. Protein product: CASSLVHRGSSGYTF.

V and J are TRBV6-2 or TRBV6-3 and TRBJ2-7; tentatively, D is TRBD2 (5 bases). The germline V gene has CDR1 MNHEY and CDR2 SVGEGT. Trimming cost V 3 bases and J 4 bases, with 10 bases left between them. The CDR3 is 13 residues long. The CDR3 DNA sequence: TGTGCCAGCAGTTATGAATGGAGGTACGAGCAGTACTTC. It is translated as CASSYEWRYEQYF.

For the CDR3, the DNA is TGTGCCAGCAGCGTAGCCGGCGGGAGCACAGATACGCAGTATTTT. It specifies CASSVAGGSTDTQYF. The V call is TRBV9, the J call TRBJ2-3, with D perhaps TRBD2 (5 bases). V lost 0 bases and J 0 bases, leaving 8 bases between the germline ends. Germline CDR1 is SGDLS and CDR2 is YYNGEE. The CDR3 spans 15 residues.

The rearrangement uses TRBV9 and TRBJ2-7, with TRBD2 matching over 10 bases. The CDR3 has 14 amino acids. Germline V CDR1 and CDR2: SGDLS, YYNGEE. V shed 0 bases, J shed 6 bases, and the junction held 3 bases outside the gene matches. The CDR3 here is CASSVAGTSVEQYF. As DNA, the CDR3 is TGTGCCAGCAGCGTAGCCGGGACTAGCGTCGAGCAGTACTTC.

The chain carries TRBV5-1 and TRBJ2-2, with D hard to call. V was clipped by 5 bases and J by 1 base, with 9 bases between them. This CDR3 is 14 amino acids long. CDR1 SGHRS and CDR2 YFSETQ come from the germline V gene. CDR3 in amino acids: CASSSQRNTGELFF. In DNA, the CDR3 is TGCGCCAGCAGTTCCCAAAGGAACACCGGGGAGCTGTTTTTT.

CDR3 DNA: TGTGCCAGCAGCCTTGATTTAACCCGGCAAGAGACCCAGTACTTC. This translates into CASSLDLTRQETQYF. The J gene is TRBJ2-5, the V gene TRBV3-1; D gene uncertain. The CDR3 has 15 amino acids. Trimming took off 4 bases at V and 2 bases at J, with 14 bases between the two ends. The V gene's germline CDR1 is LGHDT and CDR2 YNNKEL (reference sequence).

The chain combines TRBV12-3 or TRBV12-4 with TRBJ1-1; a possible D gene is TRBD1 (5 bases). The germline V and J ends were trimmed by 6 bases and 4 bases, with 12 bases remaining between them. The CDR3 length is 13 residues. The CDR3 sequence: CASRGRHLTEAFF. The CDR3, as DNA: TGTGCCAGCAGGGGGCGACACCTCACTGAAGCTTTCTTT.

The CDR3 reads CASSQGQGTEAFF. The CDR3 coding sequence is TGTGCCAGCAGCCAGGGGCAGGGGACTGAAGCTTTCTTT. The chain has TRBV3-1 and TRBJ1-1; tentatively, D is TRBD1 (6 bases). With 3 bases removed from V and 5 bases from J, the gap between germline ends came to 10 bases. The CDR3 contains 13 residues. From germline, CDR1 is LGHDT and CDR2 YNNKEL (reference sequence).

The chain is built from TRBV30 and TRBJ1-2; no clear D. V lost 5 bases to trimming and J lost 4 bases, with 11 bases between them. The CDR3 consists of 12 residues. Germline loops: CDR1 GTSNPN, CDR2 SVGIG (reference sequence). The CDR3 loop reads CAWSDGAYGYTF. The CDR3 region has the DNA TGTGCCTGGTCGGACGGCGCCTATGGCTACACCTTC.

This chain joins TRBV7-2 and TRBJ2-1; 16 bases agree with TRBD2. Germline CDR1 and CDR2: SGHTA and FQGNSA. The CDR3 spans 14 residues. J lost 10 bases, V lost 5 bases, and 2 bases had no gene match. This chain's CDR3 is CASSQGLAGGEQFF. CDR3 nucleotides: TGTGCCAGCAGCCAGGGACTAGCGGGGGGGGAGCAGTTCTTC.